The 2 T cell receptor beta chains below were found in one sample sequenced in a study of early stage breast cancer tumors. Measured with immunoSEQ multiplex PCR; TCRdb has only the in-frame clones, and not every one. The sample holds about 29,000 clones, roughly 86% seen once. Sequenced material: blood. The receptors shown here come from a person in their fifties with breast cancer.

The rearrangement joins TRBV9 to TRBJ1-6; D possibly corresponds to TRBD1 (6 bases). Trimming removed 4 bases from V and 9 bases from J, with 11 bases in between. The germline V gene encodes CDR1 SGDLS and CDR2 YYNGEE. The CDR3 runs 13 residues. Here the CDR3 reads CASSPEGVSPLHF. CDR3 DNA sequence: TGTGCCAGCAGCCCAGAGGGGGTTTCACCCCTCCACTTT.

The V gene is TRBV6-6, the J gene TRBJ2-1; 14 nucleotides align to TRBD2. Trimming cost V 7 bases and J 2 bases; bases outside gene matches: 4. From germline, CDR1 is MNHNY and CDR2 SVGAGI (reference sequence). The CDR3 runs 16 residues. CDR3 bases: TGTGCCAGCACCCGACTAGCGGGAGGGGCCTACAATGAGCAGTTCTTC. Its protein is CASTRLAGGAYNEQFF.